This T cell receptor beta chain is from a study of T cells after yellow fever vaccination. This clonotype was detected only a few times. Its antigen remains unknown. Notes on the study in general: Within FACS-sorted repertoires, abundant clonotypes contaminating from the bulk population could be present. Just a small share of clonotypes turned up in the CD4 compartment as well as the CD8 compartment.

The CDR3 contains 16 residues. The germline V and J ends were trimmed by 1 base and 7 bases, with 16 bases remaining between them. CDR1 and CDR2 from the germline V gene are SGHDN and FVKESK. Each CDR3 protein gets one entry after TCRdb re-called the 5' RACE reads with MiXCR. The data contain approximately 340,000 distinct CDR3 sequences, approximately 9% of them singletons. Sequences were derived from PBMCs, sampled on the day of the first yellow fever vaccination. The chain has TRBV14 and TRBJ1-4, with D possibly being TRBD1 (5 bases). The TCR originated in a man aged 18 to 30 who received the YFV17D yellow fever vaccine. CDR3 in DNA: TGTGCCAGCAGCCAAGTGCCGGGTTGGGGGAGTGAAAAACTGTTTTTT. Its translation is CASSQVPGWGSEKLFF.